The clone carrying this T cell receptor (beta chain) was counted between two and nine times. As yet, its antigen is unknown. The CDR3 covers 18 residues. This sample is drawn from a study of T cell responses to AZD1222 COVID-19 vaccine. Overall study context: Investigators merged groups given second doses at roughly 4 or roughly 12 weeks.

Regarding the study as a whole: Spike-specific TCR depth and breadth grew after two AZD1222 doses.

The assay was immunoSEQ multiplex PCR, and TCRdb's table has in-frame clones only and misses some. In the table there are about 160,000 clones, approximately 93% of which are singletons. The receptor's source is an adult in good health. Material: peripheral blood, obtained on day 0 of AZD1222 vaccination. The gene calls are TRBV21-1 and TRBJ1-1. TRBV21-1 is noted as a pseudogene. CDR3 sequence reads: CASSKQETSRWENTEAFF. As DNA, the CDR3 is TGTGCCAGCAGCAAACAGGAGACATCTCGCTGGGAAAACACTGAAGCTTTCTTT.